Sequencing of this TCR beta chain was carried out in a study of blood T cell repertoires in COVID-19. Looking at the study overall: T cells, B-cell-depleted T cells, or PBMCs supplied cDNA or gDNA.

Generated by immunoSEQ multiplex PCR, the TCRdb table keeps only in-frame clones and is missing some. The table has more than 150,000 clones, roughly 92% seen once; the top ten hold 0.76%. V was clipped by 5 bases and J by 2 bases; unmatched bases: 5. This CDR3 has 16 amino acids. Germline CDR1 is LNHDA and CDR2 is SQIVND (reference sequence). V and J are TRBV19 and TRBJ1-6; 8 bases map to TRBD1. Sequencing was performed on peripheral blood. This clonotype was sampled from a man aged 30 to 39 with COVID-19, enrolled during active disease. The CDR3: CASSALQGAYNSPLHF. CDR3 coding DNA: TGTGCCAGTAGTGCTCTACAGGGGGCCTATAATTCACCCCTCCACTTT.